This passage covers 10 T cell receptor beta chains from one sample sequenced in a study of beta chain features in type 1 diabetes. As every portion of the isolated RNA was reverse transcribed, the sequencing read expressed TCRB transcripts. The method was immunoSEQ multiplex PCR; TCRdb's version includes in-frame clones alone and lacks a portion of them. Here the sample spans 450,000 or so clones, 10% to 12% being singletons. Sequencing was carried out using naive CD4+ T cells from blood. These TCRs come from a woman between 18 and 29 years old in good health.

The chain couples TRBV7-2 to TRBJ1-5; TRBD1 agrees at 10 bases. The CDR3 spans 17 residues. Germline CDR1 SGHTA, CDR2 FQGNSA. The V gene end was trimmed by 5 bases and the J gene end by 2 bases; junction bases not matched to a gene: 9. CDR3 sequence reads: CASSTYRDRGGNQPQHF. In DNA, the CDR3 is TGTGCCAGCAGCACTTACCGGGACAGGGGAGGCAATCAGCCCCAGCATTTT.

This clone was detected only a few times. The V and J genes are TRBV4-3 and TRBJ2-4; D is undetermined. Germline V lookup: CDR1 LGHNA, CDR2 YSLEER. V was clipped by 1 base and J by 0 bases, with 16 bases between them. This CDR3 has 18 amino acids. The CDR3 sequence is CASSQGAGAELAKNIQYF. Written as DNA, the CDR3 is TGCGCCAGCAGCCAAGGGGCTGGTGCGGAGTTAGCCAAAAACATTCAGTACTTC.

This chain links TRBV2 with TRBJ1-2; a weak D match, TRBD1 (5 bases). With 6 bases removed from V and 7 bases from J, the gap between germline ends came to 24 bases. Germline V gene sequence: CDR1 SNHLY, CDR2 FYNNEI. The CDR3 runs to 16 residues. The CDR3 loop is CASSHPRPGGLFGYTF. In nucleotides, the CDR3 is TGTGCCAGCAGCCACCCCCGCCCCGGGGGATTATTTGGCTACACCTTC.

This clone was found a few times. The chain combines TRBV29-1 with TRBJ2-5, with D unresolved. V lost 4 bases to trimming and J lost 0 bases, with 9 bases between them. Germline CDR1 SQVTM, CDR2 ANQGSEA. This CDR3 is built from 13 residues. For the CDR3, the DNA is TGCAGCGTTGTGTTCAGCGACCAAGAGACCCAGTACTTC. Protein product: CSVVFSDQETQYF. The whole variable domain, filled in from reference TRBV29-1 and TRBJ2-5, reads SAVISQKPSRDICQRGTSLTIQCQVDSQVTMMFWYRQQPGQSLTLIATANQGSEATYESGFVIDKFPISRPNLTFSTLTVSNMSPEDSSIYLCSVVFSDQETQYFGPGTRLLVL.

The CDR3 DNA sequence: TGTGCCACCAGGGAAAACAACGAGCAGTACGTC. Its protein product is CATRENNEQYV. This chain connects TRBV6-5 to TRBJ2-7; the D gene is possibly TRBD1 (5 bases). Trimming took 10 bases from V and 5 from J, leaving 12 bases between them. Germline loops: CDR1 MNHEY, CDR2 SVGAGI. The CDR3 has 11 amino acids.

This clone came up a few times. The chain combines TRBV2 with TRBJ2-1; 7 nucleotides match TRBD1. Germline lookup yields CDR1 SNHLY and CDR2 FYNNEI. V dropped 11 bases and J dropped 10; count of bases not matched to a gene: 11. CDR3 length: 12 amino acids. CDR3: CAGTTGPREQFF. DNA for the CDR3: TGTGCCGGAACGACAGGGCCCCGGGAGCAGTTCTTC.

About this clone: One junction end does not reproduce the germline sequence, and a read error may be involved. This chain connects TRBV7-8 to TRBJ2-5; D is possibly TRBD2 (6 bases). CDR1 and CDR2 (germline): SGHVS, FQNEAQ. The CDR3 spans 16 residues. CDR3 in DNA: TGTGCCAGCAGCACTGGGGGACGGAGGGACCACGAGACCCAGTACTTC. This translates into CASSTGGRRDHETQYF.

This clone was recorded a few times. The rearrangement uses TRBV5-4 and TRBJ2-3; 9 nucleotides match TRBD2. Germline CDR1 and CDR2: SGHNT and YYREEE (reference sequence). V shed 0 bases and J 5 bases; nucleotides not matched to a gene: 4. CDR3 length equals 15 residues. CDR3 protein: CASSLAGLAIDTQYF. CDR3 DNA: TGTGCCAGCAGCTTGGCCGGACTAGCGATAGATACGCAGTATTTT. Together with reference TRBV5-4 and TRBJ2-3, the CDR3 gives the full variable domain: ETGVTQSPTHLIKTRGQQVTLRCSSQSGHNTVSWYQQALGQGPQFIFQYYREEENGRGNFPPRFSGLQFPNYSSELNVNALELDDSALYLCASSLAGLAIDTQYFGPGTRLTVL.

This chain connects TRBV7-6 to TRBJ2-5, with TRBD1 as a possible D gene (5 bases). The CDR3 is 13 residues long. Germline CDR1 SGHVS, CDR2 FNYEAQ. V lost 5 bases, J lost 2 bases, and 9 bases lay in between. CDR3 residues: CASSNGQQETQYF. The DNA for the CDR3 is TGTGCCAGCAGCAACGGACAACAAGAGACCCAGTACTTC.

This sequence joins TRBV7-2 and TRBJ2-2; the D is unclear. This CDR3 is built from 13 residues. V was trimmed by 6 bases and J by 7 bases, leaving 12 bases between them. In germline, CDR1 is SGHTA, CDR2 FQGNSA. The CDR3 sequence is CASRKEVFGELFF. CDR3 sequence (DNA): TGTGCCAGCAGAAAAGAGGTGTTCGGGGAGCTGTTTTTT.